The 10 T cell receptor beta chains given below trace back to one sample, sequenced in a study of blood T cells in healthy people across ages. The second PCR ran about 6 to 11 cycles with a sample-barcoded 5' primer and J-beta primers. TCRdb re-derived calls from the 5' RACE reads in MiXCR, one entry per CDR3 protein. The table lists under 850,000 distinct CDR3 sequences, about 37% of them singletons. Material for sequencing was blood. The source is a man younger than 35 in good health.

The chain couples TRBV5-5 to TRBJ1-2, with D tentatively TRBD1 (5 bases). Germline V gives CDR1 SGHKS, CDR2 YYEKEE (reference sequence). The CDR3 loop spans 15 amino acids. V dropped 1 base and J dropped 0 bases, with 10 bases sitting between them. CDR3 nucleotide sequence: TGTGCCAGCAGCTTGAGACAGTTAGCTAACTATGGCTACACCTTC. It translates to CASSLRQLANYGYTF.

The rearrangement links TRBV7-2 to TRBJ1-1; TRBD1 agrees at 12 bases. Germline CDR1 reads SGHTA; CDR2 reads FQGNSA. With 6 bases clipped from V and 6 bases from J, the junction kept 14 bases outside the gene matches. The CDR3 spans 17 residues. CDR3: CASSLGQGAGFRAEAFF. CDR3 nucleotides: TGTGCCAGCAGTTTGGGACAGGGGGCCGGGTTCAGGGCTGAAGCTTTCTTT.

This clonotype has a count of ten or more. CDR3 region: CASSPVGEGNQPQHF. The CDR3 DNA is TGTGCCAGCAGCCCCGTCGGGGAGGGCAATCAGCCCCAGCATTTT. The J gene is TRBJ1-5, the V gene TRBV4-2; D unresolved. Germline V CDR1 and CDR2: LGHNA, YNFKEQ. This CDR3 has 15 amino acids. V gave up 4 bases and J gave up 2 bases, with 12 bases separating them.

The chain couples TRBV2 to TRBJ2-5, with D hard to call. The V gene lost 5 bases and the J gene lost 6 bases, with 7 bases spanning the gap. The CDR3 has 11 amino acids. Germline lookup yields CDR1 SNHLY and CDR2 FYNNEI. The CDR3 is CASSKVQTQYF. DNA for the CDR3: TGTGCCAGCAGTAAGGTCCAGACCCAGTACTTC.

V is TRBV4-3 and J is TRBJ1-1, with TRBD1 matching over 8 bases. V shed 0 bases and J 4 bases; nucleotides not matched to a gene: 13. Germline V CDR1 and CDR2: LGHNA, YSLEER. The CDR3 sequence is 18 residues long. CDR3 region: CASSQDQGASVWSTEAFF. DNA of the CDR3: TGCGCCAGCAGCCAAGATCAGGGGGCGTCGGTCTGGAGCACTGAAGCTTTCTTT.

In its sample, this clonotype was seen many times. The V call is TRBV6-5, the J call TRBJ2-3, with D uncertain. In germline, CDR1 is MNHEY, CDR2 SVGAGI. Trimming left V 0 bases short and J 6 bases short, with 7 bases between. The CDR3 sequence is 13 residues long. CDR3 DNA sequence: TGTGCCAGCAGTTACTCGTTGGTGGATACGCAGTATTTT. Its protein product is CASSYSLVDTQYF.

This clonotype was seen a few times. V usage is TRBV4-3 and J usage is TRBJ1-5, with 8 nucleotides matching TRBD1. This CDR3 spans 15 amino acids. Germline loops: CDR1 LGHNA, CDR2 YSLEER. The V and J ends lost 1 base and 7 bases, in that order; junction bases with no gene match: 6. DNA of the CDR3: TGCGCCAGCAGCCAAGCGACAGGGGAGGGACAGCCCCAGCATTTT. It specifies CASSQATGEGQPQHF.

There are a few counts of this clonotype. The V gene is TRBV3-1, the J gene TRBJ1-1, with TRBD1 as a possible D gene (5 bases). This CDR3 has 16 residues. Between the trimmed V and J ends, which lost 5 bases and 1 base, there was a span of 17 bases. CDR1 and CDR2 from the germline V gene are LGHDT and YNNKEL (reference sequence). The CDR3 here is CASSESWDGRNTEAFF. DNA of the CDR3: TGTGCCAGCAGCGAGAGCTGGGACGGACGGAACACTGAAGCTTTCTTT.

Only a few counts were recorded for this clonotype. The chain joins TRBV28 to TRBJ2-7; D might be TRBD1 or TRBD2, each matching 5 bases. Germline CDR1 reads MDHEN; CDR2 reads SYDVKM. V was trimmed by 6 bases and J by 6 bases, leaving 21 bases between them. CDR3 length: 15 amino acids. The CDR3 DNA reads TGTGCCAGCAGATCGCCGTCGGGACCGGATGGCGAGCAGTACTTC. It yields the protein CASRSPSGPDGEQYF.

The rearrangement uses TRBV25-1 and TRBJ1-2; TRBD1 is a possible D gene (6 bases). The CDR3 contains 13 residues. Trimming shortened V by 5 bases and J by 4 bases, and 11 bases separated the two germline ends. Germline V lookup: CDR1 MGHDK, CDR2 SYGVNS. CDR3 coding DNA: TGTGCCAGCAGTAGACAGGAGGTCTATGGCTACACCTTC. This translates into CASSRQEVYGYTF.